This T cell receptor beta chain is from a study of graft-versus-host responses after intestinal transplantation. Study details: Each patient got anti-thymocyte globulin induction, then tacrolimus and steroids for approximately three years. Study observations and caveats: Patients who carried graft-donor T cell macrochimerism also had high graft-versus-host to host-versus-graft clonal ratios in their allografts. Present in recipient marrow, GvH clones included some that appeared first in ileum or blood.

Repertoires were generated with immunoSEQ multiplex PCR, while TCRdb's copy carries only in-frame clones and drops some. The data contain 110,000 to 150,000 clones, over 90% of them seen just once; the ten biggest clones take up 0.19%. Note on this clone: What it recognizes is unknown.

The CDR3 spans 15 residues. Germline V gives CDR1 SGHTA, CDR2 FQGNSA. Trimming removed 3 bases from V and 7 bases from J; junction bases left unmatched: 5. The receptor was isolated from a human donor who received an intestinal transplant. The sequenced sample was unstimulated CD4+ T cells sorted from spleen or lymph node cells, obtained before intestinal transplant. This chain uses TRBV7-2 with TRBJ2-1; the match to TRBD2 covers 11 bases. CDR3 DNA: TGTGCCAGCAGCTTCACTAGCGGGAGTTGGAATGAGCAGTTCTTC. This gives the protein CASSFTSGSWNEQFF. Filled out from reference TRBV7-2 and TRBJ2-1, the complete variable domain reads GAGVSQSPSNKVTEKGKDVELRCDPISGHTALYWYRQSLGQGLEFLIYFQGNSAPDKSGLPSDRFSAERTGGSVSTLTIQRTQQEDSAVYLCASSFTSGSWNEQFFGPGTRLTVL.